Here is one T cell receptor (beta chain) with its context. This record belongs to a study of blood T cells in healthy people across ages. This CDR3 region has 19 residues. Germline V lookup: CDR1 MNHNS, CDR2 SASEGT. Trimming removed 1 base at V and 2 bases at J, with 20 bases between. It was with a sample-barcoded 5' primer and a J-beta primer mix that a second PCR of roughly 7 to 12 cycles was run. One entry per CDR3 protein results from TCRdb running MiXCR on the 5' RACE reads. The sample contains 650,000 to 1,000,000 distinct CDR3 sequences, about 36% of which appear only once. The chain combines TRBV6-1 with TRBJ2-2; D might be TRBD2 (5 bases). This sequence was found in a young man in good health. The specimen sequenced was blood. The CDR3 region has the DNA TGTGCCAGCAGTGAAGTTAAAGGCGGGCTATACCAAAACACCGGGGAGCTGTTTTTT. Its translation: CASSEVKGGLYQNTGELFF.